A single sample gave rise to the 5 T cell receptor beta chains below, sequenced in a study of CD8+CD57+ T cells in acquired aplastic anemia. Genomic DNA served as template for TCR beta VDJ and CDR3 profiling. MiXCR was run by TCRdb on the reads, yielding one entry per CDR3 protein. The sample lists 100,000 to 150,000 distinct CDR3 sequences, more than 35% occurring once. The sequencing input was sorted CD4+, CD8+, or CD8+CD57+ T cells (not recorded which) from PBMCs. Receptor source: a human donor in good health, serving as a control.

The chain uses TRBV7-8 and TRBJ2-3; 7 bases map to TRBD1. The CDR3 extends over 14 amino acids. Germline lookup yields CDR1 SGHVS and CDR2 FQNEAQ. V gave up 3 bases and J gave up 5 bases; unmatched junction bases: 5. CDR3 sequence (DNA): TGTGCCAGCAGCTTGCTACAGGGGAAAGATACGCAGTATTTT. The encoded protein is CASSLLQGKDTQYF.

This clonotype was seen a single time. The chain uses TRBV7-9 and TRBJ1-2; D is undetermined. The germline V gene has CDR1 SEHNR and CDR2 FQNEAQ (reference sequence). This CDR3 is built from 13 residues. Trimming stripped 0 bases from V and 6 bases from J, with 8 bases between. CDR3 amino acids: CASSLAPKDGYTF. CDR3 sequence (DNA): TGTGCCAGCAGCTTAGCGCCCAAAGATGGCTACACCTTC.

This clonotype was seen at least ten times. A junction end diverges from the germline sequence, so it may reflect a read error. The V gene is TRBV5-1, the J gene TRBJ1-5, with 10 positions matching TRBD1. Germline V CDR1 and CDR2: SGHRS, YFSETQ. This CDR3 spans 14 amino acids. CDR3 protein: CASSLGTGDQPQHF. The CDR3 bases are TGCGCCAGCAGTTTGGGGACAGGGGATCAGCCCCAGCATTTT.

This clonotype was counted many times. The rearrangement joins TRBV20-1 to TRBJ1-1; 7 bases align to TRBD1. Germline V gives CDR1 DFQATT, CDR2 SNEGSKA (reference sequence). Trimming took 4 bases from V and 3 from J; bases not matched to a gene: 11. This CDR3 spans 15 amino acids. The CDR3 bases are TGCAGTGCTAAGACAGGGAGAGGCGCCCACACTGAAGCTTTCTTT. Translating gives CSAKTGRGAHTEAFF.

This clonotype has at least ten counts. V is TRBV20-1 and J is TRBJ2-1; D may be TRBD1 or TRBD2 (5 bases each). Trimming left V 5 bases short and J 2 bases short, with 13 bases between. Germline-derived CDR1 and CDR2 are DFQATT and SNEGSKA (reference sequence). The length of the CDR3 is 14 residues. CDR3 in amino acids: CSASGRGPYNEQFF. The CDR3, as DNA: TGCAGTGCTTCAGGTAGGGGACCCTACAATGAGCAGTTCTTC.